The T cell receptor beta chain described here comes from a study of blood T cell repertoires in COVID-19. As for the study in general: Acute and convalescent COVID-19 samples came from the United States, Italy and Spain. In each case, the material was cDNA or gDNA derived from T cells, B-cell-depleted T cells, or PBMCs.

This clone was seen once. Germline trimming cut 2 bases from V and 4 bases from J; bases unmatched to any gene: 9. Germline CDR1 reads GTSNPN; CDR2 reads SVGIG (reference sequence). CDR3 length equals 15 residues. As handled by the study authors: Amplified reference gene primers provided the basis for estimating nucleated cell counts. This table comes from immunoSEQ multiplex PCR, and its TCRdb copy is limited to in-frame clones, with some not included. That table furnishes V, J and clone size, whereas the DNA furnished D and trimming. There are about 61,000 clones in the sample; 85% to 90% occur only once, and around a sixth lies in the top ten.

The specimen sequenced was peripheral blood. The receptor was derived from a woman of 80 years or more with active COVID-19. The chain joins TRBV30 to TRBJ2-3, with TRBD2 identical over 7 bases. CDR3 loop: CAWSRLATVADTQYF. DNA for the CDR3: TGTGCCTGGAGTAGACTAGCAACAGTGGCAGATACGCAGTATTTT.